This T cell receptor (beta chain) was obtained from a study of blood T cell repertoires in COVID-19. The CDR3 is made up of 11 amino acids. Deletions cut 3 bases from V and 4 bases from J, with 3 bases between. Original processing methods: Cell counts per sample came from amplifying reference gene primers. Measured with immunoSEQ multiplex PCR; TCRdb has only the in-frame clones, and not every one. V, J and clone size derive from that table, while D and trimming were established from the DNA sequence. The table lists about 14,000 clones, about four fifths of them singletons. The origin of this receptor is a woman aged 60-70 years with acute or convalescent COVID-19. This chain connects TRBV12-3 or TRBV12-4 to TRBJ1-1; D is unresolved. Sequenced input: peripheral blood. The CDR3 is CASSFGTEAFF. CDR3 nucleotides: TGTGCCAGCAGTTTCGGCACTGAAGCTTTCTTT.